The entry that follows covers one T cell receptor beta chain sequence. Its cognate antigen is unknown. The sample comes from a study of T cell clones after liver transplantation. Sequencing of dividing CFSE-low cells from the MLR defined alloreactive TCRbeta sequences. The study's findings and limits: Low donor cell numbers restricted donor-reactive repertoire measurement in two subjects.

This CDR3 has 15 amino acids. Germline values: CDR1 MNHNY, CDR2 SVGAGI (reference sequence). The V gene lost 6 bases and the J gene lost 2 bases, with 17 bases spanning the gap. Profiling relied on immunoSEQ multiplex PCR, and the TCRdb table lists in-frame clones only, not all of them. The table shows about 2,300 clones, with around 24% occurring only once. The receptor comes from a human patient who received a liver transplant. T cells may partly derive from the graft donor. Material: CD8+ T cells from cultured PBMCs. The chain is built from TRBV6-6 and TRBJ2-7, with D perhaps being TRBD1 or TRBD2 (6 bases each). The chain's CDR3 is CASSSLGGSTYEQYF. The CDR3 DNA sequence: TGTGCCAGCAGCTCACTAGGGGGGTCGACCTACGAGCAGTACTTC.